A selection of T cell receptor beta chains follows, all from one sample in a study of siplizumab effects on memory and regulatory T cells. No antigen has been assigned to these receptors. Profiling relied on immunoSEQ multiplex PCR, and the TCRdb table lists in-frame clones only, not all of them. The table has approximately 10,000 clones, approximately 50% seen once. Sequencing was performed on CFSE-low (dividing) CD8+ T cells sorted from an allogeneic mixed lymphocyte reaction. The receptors derive from a human donor in good health; the cells came from an allogeneic mixed lymphocyte reaction. Some clones in this sample may be carry-over from other donors' samples. Both conserved end residues are part of each CDR3. A D gene is named only where the DNA matches it firmly. Rows may omit the clone size; those that give it use once, few, many or a size class.

TRBV5-4	-	few	TRBJ1-2	CASSLPGTPPDGYTF	TGTGCCAGCAGCTTGCCCGGGACTCCCCCCGACGGCTACACCTTC
TRBV7-9	TRBD2	medium-sized	TRBJ2-1	CASSLRLAGNYNEQFF	TGTGCCAGCAGCCTTCGACTAGCAGGAAATTACAATGAGCAGTTCTTC
TRBV4-1	TRBD2	few	TRBJ2-1	CASSPTSGSAYEQFF	TGCGCCAGCAGCCCGACTAGCGGGAGTGCATATGAGCAGTTCTTC
TRBV4-1	TRBD2	few	TRBJ2-1	CASSTTSGWWNEQFF	TGCGCCAGCAGCACGACTAGCGGGTGGTGGAATGAGCAGTTCTTC
TRBV4-1	-	-	TRBJ1-1	CASSQVNWGEAFF	TGCGCCAGCAGCCAGGTTAATTGGGGTGAAGCTTTCTTT
TRBV19	TRBD2	-	TRBJ2-7	CASSAGLGTYEQYF	TGTGCCAGTAGTGCGGGACTAGGAACCTACGAGCAGTACTTC
TRBV4-1	TRBD1	once	TRBJ1-2	CASSQDRGTGYGYTF	TGCGCCAGCAGCCAAGATCGTGGGACAGGGTATGGCTACACCTTC
TRBV5-4	-	-	TRBJ1-6	CASSSTADSYNSPLHF	TGTGCCAGCAGCAGTACAGCGGACTCGTATAATTCACCCCTCCACTTT
TRBV4-1	-	-	TRBJ2-7	CASSQAKGYEQYF	TGCGCCAGCAGCCAAGCCAAGGGGTACGAGCAGTACTTC
TRBV4-1	-	-	TRBJ2-7	CASSHQENYEQYF	TGCGCCAGCAGCCACCAGGAAAACTACGAGCAGTACTTC
TRBV29-1	TRBD1	-	TRBJ1-2	CSVEGRQGDYGYTF	TGCAGCGTTGAAGGTCGCCAGGGGGATTATGGCTACACCTTC
TRBV7-6	TRBD2	medium-sized	TRBJ2-7	CASSPGTSGSYEQYF	TGTGCCAGCAGCCCCGGGACTAGCGGTTCCTACGAGCAGTACTTC
TRBV7-9	-	-	TRBJ1-2	CASSDHIGVTVNYGYTF	TGTGCCAGCAGCGACCATATCGGGGTGACTGTTAACTATGGCTACACCTTC
TRBV27	-	-	TRBJ2-7	CASSWGDMTYEQYF	TGTGCCAGCAGTTGGGGCGACATGACCTACGAGCAGTACTTC
TRBV6-9	-	-	TRBJ2-1	CASSYRSYNEQFF	TGTGCCAGCAGTTATCGGTCCTACAATGAGCAGTTCTTC
TRBV18	-	-	TRBJ1-2	CASSTSANYGYTF	TGTGCCAGCTCAACTTCAGCTAACTATGGCTACACCTTC
TRBV19	TRBD1	-	TRBJ1-4	CASSFTGTGEKLFF	TGTGCCAGTAGTTTTACCGGGACAGGTGAAAAACTGTTTTTT
TRBV4-1	-	few	TRBJ2-7	CASSFQKAYEQYF	TGCGCCAGCAGTTTTCAGAAGGCCTACGAGCAGTACTTC
TRBV10-2	TRBD2	few	TRBJ2-3	CASSLAGVTDTQYF	TGCGCCAGCAGTCTAGCGGGAGTTACAGATACGCAGTATTTT
TRBV21-1	-	medium-sized	TRBJ2-7	CASSSNGMYEQYF	TGTGCCAGCAGCTCCAACGGGATGTACGAGCAGTACTTC
TRBV7-9	-	-	TRBJ1-5	CASSLADFQPQHF	TGTGCCAGCAGCTTAGCAGATTTTCAGCCCCAGCATTTT
TRBV4-2	TRBD2	few	TRBJ2-1	CASSQPLGTSSYNEQFF	TGTGCCAGCAGCCAACCGTTGGGGACTAGTTCCTACAATGAGCAGTTCTTC
TRBV2	-	few	TRBJ1-4	CASSDPGEDEKLFF	TGTGCCAGCAGTGACCCGGGGGAAGATGAAAAACTGTTTTTT
TRBV5-1	TRBD1	-	TRBJ2-7	CASSPGTGLYEQYF	TGCGCCAGCAGTCCCGGGACAGGGCTCTACGAGCAGTACTTC
TRBV7-3	TRBD2	-	TRBJ2-2	CASSLKAGEFTGELFF	TGTGCCAGCAGCTTAAAAGCGGGAGAGTTCACCGGGGAGCTGTTTTTT
TRBV7-3	-	-	TRBJ2-7	CASSSGAWEQYF	TGTGCCAGCAGCTCGGGCGCGTGGGAGCAGTACTTC
TRBV6-5	TRBD1	-	TRBJ2-7	CASSWTGTYYEQYF	TGTGCCAGCAGTTGGACAGGGACCTACTACGAGCAGTACTTC